Shown below are 8 T cell receptor beta chains from a single sample sequenced in a study of monozygotic twins with inflammatory bowel disease. TCRdb reprocessed the 5' RACE reads and reports one entry per CDR3 protein, with no DNA. The sample data list approximately 120,000 distinct CDR3 sequences. The specimen was blood. Receptor source: a human donor with ulcerative colitis or Crohn's disease, or a healthy co-twin of an affected twin (not recorded which).

The chain couples TRBV12-3 or TRBV12-4 to TRBJ1-4. The CDR3 contains 14 residues. Here the CDR3 reads CASSLVPSNEKLFF.

V gene TRBV3-1 combines with J gene TRBJ2-5; absent DNA, TCRdb's TRBD2 call cannot be checked. This CDR3 has 14 residues. The germline V gene encodes CDR1 LGHDT and CDR2 YNNKEL (reference sequence). The CDR3 is CASSQTTPGGLQYF.

V is TRBV28 and J is TRBJ1-5. From germline, CDR1 is MDHEN and CDR2 SYDVKM. This CDR3 comprises 16 residues. This chain's CDR3 is CASSRLHINSNQPQHF.

The genes are TRBV5-1 and TRBJ2-3. The CDR3 runs to 11 residues. The V gene's germline CDR1 is SGHRS and CDR2 YFSETQ. CDR3 loop: CASSSGDTQYF.

The V call is TRBV23-1, the J call TRBJ2-1. TRBV23-1 is reported as an ORF; its role is uncertain. The CDR3 has 15 residues. The CDR3 protein is CASSLFGSSYNEQFF.

The chain couples TRBV12-3 or TRBV12-4 to TRBJ2-7; TCRdb's D gene call, TRBD1, goes unchecked for lack of DNA. The CDR3 runs to 14 residues. The CDR3 sequence is CASSWDRGNYEQYF.

This chain links TRBV5-1 with TRBJ2-1. The germline gives CDR1 SGHRS, CDR2 YFSETQ. The CDR3 sequence is 16 residues long. CDR3 sequence: CASSLAGIYSYNEQFF.

The CDR3 protein is CASSPGTGINEQFF. The rearrangement joins TRBV7-3 to TRBJ2-1; TCRdb returns TRBD1, unconfirmable since there is no DNA. Germline V gene data show CDR1 as SGHTA and CDR2 as FQGTGA. The CDR3 runs 14 residues.